This TCR beta chain was recovered during a study of blood T cell repertoires in COVID-19. Overall study: Samples of COVID-19 (acute and convalescent) were obtained from the United States, Italy and Spain. Sources were T cells, B-cell-depleted T cells, or PBMCs; the material itself was cDNA or gDNA.

Germline lookup yields CDR1 MNHNS and CDR2 SASEGT. V was pared by 0 bases and J by 0 bases, with 1 base of the junction left unmatched. The CDR3 covers 15 residues. TCRdb's copy holds only in-frame clones and misses some; the assay was immunoSEQ multiplex PCR. The sample includes 200,000 to 250,000 clones, 80% to 95% of them seen just once. Seattle's cohort entered during active infection and was followed longitudinally. This sequence originates from a man younger than 45 with COVID-19, enrolled during active disease. This chain connects TRBV6-1 to TRBJ1-1; 7 bases fit TRBD1. The sequenced sample consisted of peripheral blood. CDR3 region: CASSEAQGLNTEAFF. The CDR3 region has the DNA TGTGCCAGCAGTGAAGCACAGGGGCTGAACACTGAAGCTTTCTTT.